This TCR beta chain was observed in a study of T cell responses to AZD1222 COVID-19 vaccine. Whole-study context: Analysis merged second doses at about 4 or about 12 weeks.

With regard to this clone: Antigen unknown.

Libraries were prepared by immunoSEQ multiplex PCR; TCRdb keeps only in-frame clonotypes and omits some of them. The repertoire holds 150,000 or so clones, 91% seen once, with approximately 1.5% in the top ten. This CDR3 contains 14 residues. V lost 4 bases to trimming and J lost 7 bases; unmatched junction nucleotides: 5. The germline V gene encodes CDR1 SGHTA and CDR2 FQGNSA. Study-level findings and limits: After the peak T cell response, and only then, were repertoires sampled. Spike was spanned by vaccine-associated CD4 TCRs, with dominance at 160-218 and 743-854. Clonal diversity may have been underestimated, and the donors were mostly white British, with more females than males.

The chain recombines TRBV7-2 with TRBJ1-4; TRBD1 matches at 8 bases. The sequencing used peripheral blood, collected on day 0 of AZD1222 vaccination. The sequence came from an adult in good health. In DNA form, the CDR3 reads TGTGCCAGCAGCTACCAGGGGGCGCGTGAAAAACTGTTTTTT. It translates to CASSYQGAREKLFF.